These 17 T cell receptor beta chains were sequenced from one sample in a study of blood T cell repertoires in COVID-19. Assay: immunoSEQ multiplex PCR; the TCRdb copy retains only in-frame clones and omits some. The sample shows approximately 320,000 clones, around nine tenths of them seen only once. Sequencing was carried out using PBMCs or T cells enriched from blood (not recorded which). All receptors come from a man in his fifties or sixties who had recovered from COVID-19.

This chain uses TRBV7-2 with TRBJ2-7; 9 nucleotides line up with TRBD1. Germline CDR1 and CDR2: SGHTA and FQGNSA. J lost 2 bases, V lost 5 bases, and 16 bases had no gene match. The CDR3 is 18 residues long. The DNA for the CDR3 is TGTGCCAGCAGCAACCAACAGGCCGGGGGACAGGGCCCCTACGAGCAGTACTTC. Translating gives CASSNQQAGGQGPYEQYF.

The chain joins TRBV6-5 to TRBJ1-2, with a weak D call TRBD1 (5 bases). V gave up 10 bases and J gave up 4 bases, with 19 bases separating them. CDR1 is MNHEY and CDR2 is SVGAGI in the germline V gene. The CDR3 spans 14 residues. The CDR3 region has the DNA TGTGCCACACGCCAACTCGGCAGGGCCTATGGCTACACCTTC. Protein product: CATRQLGRAYGYTF.

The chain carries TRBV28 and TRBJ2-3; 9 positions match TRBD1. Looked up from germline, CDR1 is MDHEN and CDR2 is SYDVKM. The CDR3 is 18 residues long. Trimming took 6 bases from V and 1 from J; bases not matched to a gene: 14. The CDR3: CASSPGPGTGLRTDTQYF. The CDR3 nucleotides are TGTGCCAGCAGCCCCGGCCCCGGGACAGGGTTGCGCACAGATACGCAGTATTTT.

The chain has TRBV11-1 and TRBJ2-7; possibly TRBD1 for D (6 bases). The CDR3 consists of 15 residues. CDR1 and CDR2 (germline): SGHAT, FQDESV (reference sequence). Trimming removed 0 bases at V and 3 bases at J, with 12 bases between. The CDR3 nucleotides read TGTGCCAGCAGCTTAGCGCCTGGACAGATCTACGAGCAGTACTTC. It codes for CASSLAPGQIYEQYF.

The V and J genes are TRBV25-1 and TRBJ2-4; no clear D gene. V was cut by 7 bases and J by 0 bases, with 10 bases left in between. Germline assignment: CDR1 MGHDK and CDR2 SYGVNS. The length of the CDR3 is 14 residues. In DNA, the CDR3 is TGTGCCAGCATTAGATCCTTAGCCAAAAACATTCAGTACTTC. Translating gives CASIRSLAKNIQYF. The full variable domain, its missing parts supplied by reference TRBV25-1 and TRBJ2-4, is EADIYQTPRYLVIGTGKKITLECSQTMGHDKMYWYQQDPGMELHLIHYSYGVNSTEKGDLSSESTVSRIRTEHFPLTLESARPSHTSQYLCASIRSLAKNIQYFGAGTRLSVL.

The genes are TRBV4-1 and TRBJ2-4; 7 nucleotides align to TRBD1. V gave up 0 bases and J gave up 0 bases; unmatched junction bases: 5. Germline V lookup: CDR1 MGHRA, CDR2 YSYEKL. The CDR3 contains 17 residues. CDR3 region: CASSQDRDRLAKNIQYF. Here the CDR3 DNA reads TGCGCCAGCAGCCAAGATCGGGACAGACTAGCCAAAAACATTCAGTACTTC.

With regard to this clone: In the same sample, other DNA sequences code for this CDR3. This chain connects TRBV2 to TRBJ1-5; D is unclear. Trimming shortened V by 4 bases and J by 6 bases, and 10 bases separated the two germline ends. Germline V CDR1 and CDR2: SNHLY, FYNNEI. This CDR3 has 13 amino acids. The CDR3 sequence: CASSGGLGQPQHF. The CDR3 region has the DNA TGTGCCAGCAGTGGAGGTCTGGGTCAGCCCCAGCATTTT.

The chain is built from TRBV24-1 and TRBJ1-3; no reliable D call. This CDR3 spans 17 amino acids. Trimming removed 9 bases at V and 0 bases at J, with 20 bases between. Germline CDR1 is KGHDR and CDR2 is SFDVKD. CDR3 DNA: TGTGCCACCGGACGTGGGGAGAGAAAGGCCTCTGGAAACACCATATATTTT. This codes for CATGRGERKASGNTIYF.

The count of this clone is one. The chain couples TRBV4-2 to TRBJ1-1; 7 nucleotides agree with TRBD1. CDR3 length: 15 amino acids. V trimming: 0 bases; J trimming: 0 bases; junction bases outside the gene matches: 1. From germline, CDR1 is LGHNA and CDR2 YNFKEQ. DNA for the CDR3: TGTGCCAGCAGCCAAGATGGACAGGTGAACACTGAAGCTTTCTTT. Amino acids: CASSQDGQVNTEAFF.

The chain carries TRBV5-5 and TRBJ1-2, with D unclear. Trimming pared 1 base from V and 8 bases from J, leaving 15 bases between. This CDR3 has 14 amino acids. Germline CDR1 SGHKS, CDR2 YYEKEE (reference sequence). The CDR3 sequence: CASSLRGLLAGYTF. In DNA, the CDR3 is TGTGCCAGCAGCTTGAGAGGACTCCTCGCAGGCTACACCTTC.

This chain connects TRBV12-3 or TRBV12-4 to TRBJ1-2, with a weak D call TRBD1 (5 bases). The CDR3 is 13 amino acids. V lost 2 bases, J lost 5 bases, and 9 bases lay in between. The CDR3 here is CASSLSGLYGYTF. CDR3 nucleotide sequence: TGTGCCAGCAGTTTATCAGGGTTGTATGGCTACACCTTC.

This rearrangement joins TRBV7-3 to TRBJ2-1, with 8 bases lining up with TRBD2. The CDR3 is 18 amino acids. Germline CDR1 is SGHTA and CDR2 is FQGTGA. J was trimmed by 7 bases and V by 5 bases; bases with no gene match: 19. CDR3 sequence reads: CASSPLPGLAGTGNEQFF. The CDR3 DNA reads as TGTGCCAGCAGCCCTTTACCAGGTCTAGCGGGTACCGGGAATGAGCAGTTCTTC.

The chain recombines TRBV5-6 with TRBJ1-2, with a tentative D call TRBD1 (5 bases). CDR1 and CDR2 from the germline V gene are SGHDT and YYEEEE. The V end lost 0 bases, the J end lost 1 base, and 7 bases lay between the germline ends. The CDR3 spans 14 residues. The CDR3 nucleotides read TGTGCCAGCAGCTTGGGTGACAGTAACTATGGCTACACCTTC. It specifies CASSLGDSNYGYTF.

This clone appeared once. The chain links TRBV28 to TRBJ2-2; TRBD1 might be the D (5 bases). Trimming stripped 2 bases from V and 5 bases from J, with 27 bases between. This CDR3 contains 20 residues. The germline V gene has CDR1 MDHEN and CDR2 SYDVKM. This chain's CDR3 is CASSLPISINPTGATGELFF. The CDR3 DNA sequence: TGTGCCAGCAGTTTACCTATCTCCATCAATCCTACAGGAGCAACCGGGGAGCTGTTTTTT.

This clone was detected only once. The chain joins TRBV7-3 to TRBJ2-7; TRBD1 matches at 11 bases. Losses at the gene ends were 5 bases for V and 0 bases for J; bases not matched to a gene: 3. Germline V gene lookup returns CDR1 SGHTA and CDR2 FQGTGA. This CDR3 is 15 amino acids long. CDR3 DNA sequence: TGTGCCAGCAGCCGCGGGACAGGGGGCTCCTACGAGCAGTACTTC. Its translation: CASSRGTGGSYEQYF.

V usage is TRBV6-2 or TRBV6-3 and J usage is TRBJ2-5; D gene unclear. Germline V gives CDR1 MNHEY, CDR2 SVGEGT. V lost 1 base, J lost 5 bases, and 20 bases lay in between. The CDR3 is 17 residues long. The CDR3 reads CASSYLMRLLDKETQYF. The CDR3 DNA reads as TGTGCCAGCAGTTACTTGATGAGACTCCTGGATAAGGAGACCCAGTACTTC.

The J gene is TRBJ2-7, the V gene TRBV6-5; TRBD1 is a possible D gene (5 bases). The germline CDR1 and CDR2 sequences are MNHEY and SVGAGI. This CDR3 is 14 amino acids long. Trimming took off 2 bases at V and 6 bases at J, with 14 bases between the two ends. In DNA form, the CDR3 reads TGTGCCAGCAGTTACGGTCAGGGTGTCCTCGAGCAGTACTTC. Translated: CASSYGQGVLEQYF.